This TCR beta chain stems from a study of OX40 agonist ivuxolimab in advanced cancers. Study context: Dose-escalation patients were diagnosed with hepatocellular carcinoma, melanoma, renal cell cancer or head and neck cancer. Overall study results and limits: Relative to CD4+ cells, CD8+ T cells on average had more expanded clones.

TCRdb's copy holds only in-frame clones and misses some; the assay was immunoSEQ multiplex PCR. Here the sample spans about 35,000 clones, around 92% being singletons. Turning to this clone: Its target is unknown.

Looked up from germline, CDR1 is SEHNR and CDR2 is FQNEAQ (reference sequence). With 1 base clipped from V and 4 bases from J, the junction kept 5 bases outside the gene matches. The CDR3 loop spans 16 amino acids. Source: CD4+ or CD8+ T cells sorted from blood, taken in a trial of the OX40 agonist ivuxolimab. The gene calls are TRBV7-9 and TRBJ2-1; 9 bases align to TRBD1. This TCR came from an adult with an advanced solid tumor such as melanoma, head and neck, liver or kidney cancer. The CDR3 spells CASSLGVGTGYNEQFF. The CDR3 nucleotides are TGTGCCAGCAGCTTAGGGGTTGGGACAGGGTACAATGAGCAGTTCTTC.